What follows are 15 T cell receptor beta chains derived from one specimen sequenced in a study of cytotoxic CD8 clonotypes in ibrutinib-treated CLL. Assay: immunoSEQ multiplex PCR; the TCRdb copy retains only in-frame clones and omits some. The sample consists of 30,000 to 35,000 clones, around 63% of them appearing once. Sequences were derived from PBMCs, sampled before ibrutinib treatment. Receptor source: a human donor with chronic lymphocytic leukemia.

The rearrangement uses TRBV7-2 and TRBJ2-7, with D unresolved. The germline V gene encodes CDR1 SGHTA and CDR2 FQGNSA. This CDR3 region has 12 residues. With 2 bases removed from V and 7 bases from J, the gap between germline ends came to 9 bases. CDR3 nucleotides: TGTGCCAGCAGCTTAACCCTACGAGAGCAGTACTTC. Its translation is CASSLTLREQYF.

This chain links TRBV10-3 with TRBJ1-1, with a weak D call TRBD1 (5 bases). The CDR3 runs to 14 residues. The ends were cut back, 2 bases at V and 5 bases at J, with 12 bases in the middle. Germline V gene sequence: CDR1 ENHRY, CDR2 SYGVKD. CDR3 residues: CAISETGGVTEAFF. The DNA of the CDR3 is TGTGCCATCAGTGAGACGGGGGGTGTGACTGAAGCTTTCTTT.

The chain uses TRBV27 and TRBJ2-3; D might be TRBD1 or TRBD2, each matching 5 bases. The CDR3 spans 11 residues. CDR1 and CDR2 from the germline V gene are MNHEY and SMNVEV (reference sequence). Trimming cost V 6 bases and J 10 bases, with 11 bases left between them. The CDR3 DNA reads TGTGCCAGCAGGGCGGTGGGGGCGCAGTATTTT. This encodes CASRAVGAQYF.

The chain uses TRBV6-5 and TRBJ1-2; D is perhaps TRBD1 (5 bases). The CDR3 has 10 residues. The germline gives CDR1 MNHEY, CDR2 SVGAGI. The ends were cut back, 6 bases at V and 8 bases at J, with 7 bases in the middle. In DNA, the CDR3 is TGTGCCAGCAGAGGGGTAGGCTACACCTTC. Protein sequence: CASRGVGYTF.

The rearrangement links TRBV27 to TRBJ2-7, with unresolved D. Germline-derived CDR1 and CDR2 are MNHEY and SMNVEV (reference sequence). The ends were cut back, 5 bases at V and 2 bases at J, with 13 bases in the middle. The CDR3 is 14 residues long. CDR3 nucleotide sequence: TGTGCCAGCAGTCTGCGACCGGGTCCCTACGAGCAGTACTTC. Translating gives CASSLRPGPYEQYF.

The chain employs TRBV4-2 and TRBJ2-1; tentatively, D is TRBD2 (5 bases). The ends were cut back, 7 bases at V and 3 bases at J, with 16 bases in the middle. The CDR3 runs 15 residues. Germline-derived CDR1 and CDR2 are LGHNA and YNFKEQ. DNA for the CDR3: TGTGCCAGCACGGGCCTCCAGGCGGGCTACAATGAGCAGTTCTTC. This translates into CASTGLQAGYNEQFF.

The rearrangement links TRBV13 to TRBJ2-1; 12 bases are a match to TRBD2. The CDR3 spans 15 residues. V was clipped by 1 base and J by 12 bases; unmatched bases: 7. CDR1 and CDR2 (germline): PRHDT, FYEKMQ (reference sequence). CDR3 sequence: CASSLVGPSGRGQFF. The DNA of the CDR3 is TGTGCCAGCAGCTTAGTGGGGCCTAGCGGGAGGGGGCAGTTCTTC.

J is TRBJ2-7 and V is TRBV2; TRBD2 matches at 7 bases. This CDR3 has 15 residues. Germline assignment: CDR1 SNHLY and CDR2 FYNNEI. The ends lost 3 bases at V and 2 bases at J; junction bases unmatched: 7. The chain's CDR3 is CASSEGLAEPYEQYF. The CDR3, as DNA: TGTGCCAGCAGTGAGGGGCTAGCGGAGCCCTACGAGCAGTACTTC.

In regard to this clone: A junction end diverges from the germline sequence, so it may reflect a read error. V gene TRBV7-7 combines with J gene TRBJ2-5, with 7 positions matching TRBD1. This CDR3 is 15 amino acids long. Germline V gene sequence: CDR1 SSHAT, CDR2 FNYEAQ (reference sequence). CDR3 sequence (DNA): TGTGCTAGCAGCAGGACAGGCCAAGGTCAAGAGACCCAGTACTTC. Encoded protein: CASSRTGQGQETQYF.

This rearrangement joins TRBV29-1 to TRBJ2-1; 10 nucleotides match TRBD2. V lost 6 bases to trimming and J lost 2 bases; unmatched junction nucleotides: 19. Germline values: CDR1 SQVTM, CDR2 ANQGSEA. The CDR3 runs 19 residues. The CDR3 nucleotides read TGCAGCGTCTCCGGACTAGCGGCGAGCGGCGCAGAGCCCTACAATGAGCAGTTCTTC. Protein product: CSVSGLAASGAEPYNEQFF.

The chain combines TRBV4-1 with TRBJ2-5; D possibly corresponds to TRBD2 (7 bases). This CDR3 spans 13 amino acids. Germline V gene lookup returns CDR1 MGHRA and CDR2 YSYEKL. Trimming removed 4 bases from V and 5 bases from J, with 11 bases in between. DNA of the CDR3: TGCGCCAGCAGCCGGGGGGGGCTGGAGACCCAGTACTTC. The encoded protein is CASSRGGLETQYF.

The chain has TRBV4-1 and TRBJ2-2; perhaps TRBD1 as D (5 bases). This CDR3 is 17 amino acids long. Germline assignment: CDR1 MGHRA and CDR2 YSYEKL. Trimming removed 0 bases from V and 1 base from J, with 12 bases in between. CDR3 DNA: TGCGCCAGCAGCCAAGATCATCCAGGACAGAACACCGGGGAGCTGTTTTTT. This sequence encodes CASSQDHPGQNTGELFF.

The CDR3 DNA is TGTGCCAGTAGTATATGGGACAGGGATCACGAGCAGTACTTC. Translated, it gives CASSIWDRDHEQYF. The rearrangement links TRBV19 to TRBJ2-7; TRBD1 aligns across 9 bases. Germline lookup yields CDR1 LNHDA and CDR2 SQIVND (reference sequence). There are 14 residues in the CDR3. Trimming cost V 2 bases and J 5 bases; bases outside gene matches: 4.

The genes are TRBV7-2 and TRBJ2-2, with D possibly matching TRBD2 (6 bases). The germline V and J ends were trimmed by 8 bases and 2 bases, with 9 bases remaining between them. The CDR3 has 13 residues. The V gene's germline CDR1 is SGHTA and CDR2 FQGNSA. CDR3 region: CASGAGNTGELFF. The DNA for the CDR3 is TGTGCCAGCGGGGCGGGAAACACCGGGGAGCTGTTTTTT.

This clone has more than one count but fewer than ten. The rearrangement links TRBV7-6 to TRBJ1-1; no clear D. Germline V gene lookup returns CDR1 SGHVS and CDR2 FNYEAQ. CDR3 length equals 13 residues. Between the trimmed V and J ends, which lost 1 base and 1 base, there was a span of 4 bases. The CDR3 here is CASSLDTNTEAFF. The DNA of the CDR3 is TGTGCCAGCAGCTTAGACACGAACACTGAAGCTTTCTTT.